A single sample gave rise to the 2 T cell receptor beta chains below, sequenced in a study of tumor-infiltrating lymphocytes in localized non-small cell lung cancer. Here immunoSEQ multiplex PCR was the method, and the copy in TCRdb shows in-frame clones only, minus some. Of more than 10,000 clones in the sample, about 71% are singletons; the top ten hold approximately 8.8%. What was sequenced was lung tumor tissue. The receptors stem from a human donor with non-small cell lung cancer.

The chain joins TRBV6-5 to TRBJ1-2, with unresolved D. Germline V gene sequence: CDR1 MNHEY, CDR2 SVGAGI. Trimming shortened V by 3 bases and J by 4 bases, and 6 bases separated the two germline ends. The length of the CDR3 is 12 residues. The CDR3 DNA is TGTGCCAGCAGTTATGGTGGCTATGGCTACACCTTC. Its translation is CASSYGGYGYTF.

This chain uses TRBV2 with TRBJ2-5; TRBD1 matches at 8 bases. The end of the DNA fits TRBJ2-7 better, so the J call may be wrong. Germline CDR1 is SNHLY and CDR2 is FYNNEI. CDR3 length: 12 residues. The CDR3 sequence: CASGTGRYEQYF. The CDR3, as DNA: TGTGCCAGCGGGACAGGTCGCTACGAGCAGTACTTC.